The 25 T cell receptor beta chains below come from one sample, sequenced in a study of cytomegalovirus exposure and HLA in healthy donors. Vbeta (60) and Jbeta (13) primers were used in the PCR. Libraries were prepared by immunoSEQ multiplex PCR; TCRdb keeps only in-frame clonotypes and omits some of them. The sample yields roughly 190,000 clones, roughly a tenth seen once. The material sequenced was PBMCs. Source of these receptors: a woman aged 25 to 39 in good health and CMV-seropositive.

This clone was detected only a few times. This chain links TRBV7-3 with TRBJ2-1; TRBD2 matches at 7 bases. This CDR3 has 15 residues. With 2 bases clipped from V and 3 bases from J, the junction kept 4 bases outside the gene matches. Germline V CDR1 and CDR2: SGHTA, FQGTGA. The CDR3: CASSLSSGSYNEQFF. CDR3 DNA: TGTGCCAGCAGCTTATCTAGCGGTAGCTACAATGAGCAGTTCTTC.

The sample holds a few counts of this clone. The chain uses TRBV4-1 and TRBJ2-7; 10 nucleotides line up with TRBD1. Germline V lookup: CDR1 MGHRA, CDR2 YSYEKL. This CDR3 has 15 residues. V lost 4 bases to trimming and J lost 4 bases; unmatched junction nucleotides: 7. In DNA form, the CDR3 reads TGCGCCAGCAGCCTCCGACAGGGGGCGTCGTACGAGCAGTACTTC. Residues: CASSLRQGASYEQYF.

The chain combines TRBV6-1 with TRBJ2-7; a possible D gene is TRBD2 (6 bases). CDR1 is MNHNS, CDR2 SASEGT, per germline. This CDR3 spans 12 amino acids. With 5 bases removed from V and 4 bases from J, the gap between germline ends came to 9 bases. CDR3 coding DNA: TGTGCCAGCAGTCCGGAGGGTTACGAGCAGTACTTC. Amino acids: CASSPEGYEQYF.

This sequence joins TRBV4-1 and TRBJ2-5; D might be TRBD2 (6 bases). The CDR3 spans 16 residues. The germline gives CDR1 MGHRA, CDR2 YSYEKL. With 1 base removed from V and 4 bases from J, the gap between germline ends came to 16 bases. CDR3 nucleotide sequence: TGCGCCAGCAGCCAAGCGTGGGCCCGGGGAGGAGAGACCCAGTACTTC. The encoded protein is CASSQAWARGGETQYF.

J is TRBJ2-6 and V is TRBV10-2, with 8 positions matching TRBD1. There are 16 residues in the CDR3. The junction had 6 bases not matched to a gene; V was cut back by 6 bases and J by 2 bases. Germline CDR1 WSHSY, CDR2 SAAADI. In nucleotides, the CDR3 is TGCGCCAGCAGGCCGTTCAGGGGGCCTGGGGCCAACGTCCTGACTTTC. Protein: CASRPFRGPGANVLTF.

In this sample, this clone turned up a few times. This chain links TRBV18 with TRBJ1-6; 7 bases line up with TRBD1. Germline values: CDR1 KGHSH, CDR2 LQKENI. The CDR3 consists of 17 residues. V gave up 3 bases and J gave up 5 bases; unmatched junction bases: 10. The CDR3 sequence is CASSPLQGRKNNSPLHF. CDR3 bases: TGTGCCAGCTCACCCCTACAGGGGCGGAAAAATAATTCACCCCTCCACTTT.

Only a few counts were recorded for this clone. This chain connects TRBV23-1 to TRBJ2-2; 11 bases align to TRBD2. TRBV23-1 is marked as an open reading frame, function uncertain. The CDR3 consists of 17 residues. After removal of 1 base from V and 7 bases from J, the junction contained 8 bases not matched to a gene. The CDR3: CASSQYGLAGGSGELFF. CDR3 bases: TGCGCCAGCAGTCAATACGGACTAGCGGGCGGCAGCGGGGAGCTGTTTTTT.

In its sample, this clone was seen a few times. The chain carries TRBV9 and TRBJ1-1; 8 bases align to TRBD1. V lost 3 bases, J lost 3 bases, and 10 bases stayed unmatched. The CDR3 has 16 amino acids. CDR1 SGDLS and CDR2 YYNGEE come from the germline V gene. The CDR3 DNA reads TGTGCCAGCAGCGCGGACAGGGACTTTGCGGACACTGAAGCTTTCTTT. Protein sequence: CASSADRDFADTEAFF. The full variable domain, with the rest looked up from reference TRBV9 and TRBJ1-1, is DSGVTQTPKHLITATGQRVTLRCSPRSGDLSVYWYQQSLDQGLQFLIQYYNGEERAKGNILERFSAQQFPDLHSELNLSSLELGDSALYFCASSADRDFADTEAFFGQGTRLTVV.

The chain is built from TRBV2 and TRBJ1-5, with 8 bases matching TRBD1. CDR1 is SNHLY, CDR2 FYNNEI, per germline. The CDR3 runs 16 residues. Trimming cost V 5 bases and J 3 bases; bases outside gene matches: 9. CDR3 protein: CASSRTGWEYNQPQHF. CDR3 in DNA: TGTGCCAGCAGTAGGACAGGGTGGGAATACAATCAGCCCCAGCATTTT.

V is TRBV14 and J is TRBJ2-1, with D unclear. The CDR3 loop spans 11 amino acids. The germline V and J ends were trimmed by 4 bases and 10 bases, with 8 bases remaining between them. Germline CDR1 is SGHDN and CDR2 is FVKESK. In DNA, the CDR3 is TGTGCCAGCAGCCTTTTGGCCGAGCAGTTCTTC. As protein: CASSLLAEQFF.

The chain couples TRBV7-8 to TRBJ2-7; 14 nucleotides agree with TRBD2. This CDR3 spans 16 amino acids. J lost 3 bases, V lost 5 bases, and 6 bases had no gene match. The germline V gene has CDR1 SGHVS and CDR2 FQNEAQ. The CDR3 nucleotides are TGTGCCAGCAGCCCGTGGACTAGCGGGAGGCGCTACGAGCAGTACTTC. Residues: CASSPWTSGRRYEQYF.

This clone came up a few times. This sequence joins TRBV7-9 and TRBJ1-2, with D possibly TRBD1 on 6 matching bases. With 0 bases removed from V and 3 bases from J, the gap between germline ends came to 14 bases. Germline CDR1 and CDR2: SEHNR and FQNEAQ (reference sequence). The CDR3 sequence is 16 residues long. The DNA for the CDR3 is TGTGCCAGCAGCTTAGCCCCCCAGGGGAGGGACTATGGCTACACCTTC. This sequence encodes CASSLAPQGRDYGYTF.

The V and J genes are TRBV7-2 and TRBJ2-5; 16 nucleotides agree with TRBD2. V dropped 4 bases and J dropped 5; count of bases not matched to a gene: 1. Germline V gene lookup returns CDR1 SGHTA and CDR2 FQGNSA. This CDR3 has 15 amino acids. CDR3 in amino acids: CASSWGLAGGETQYF. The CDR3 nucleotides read TGTGCCAGCAGCTGGGGACTAGCGGGAGGGGAGACCCAGTACTTC.

The CDR3 nucleotides read TGTGCCAGCAGTTCCCCCCGGACAGGGAGGGACGAGCAGTACTTC. Translating gives CASSSPRTGRDEQYF. The V call is TRBV27, the J call TRBJ2-7, with D perhaps TRBD1 (8 bases). Germline CDR1 and CDR2: MNHEY and SMNVEV (reference sequence). Trimming stripped 4 bases from V and 5 bases from J, with 18 bases between. The length of the CDR3 is 15 residues.

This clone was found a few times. In DNA, the CDR3 is TGTGCCAGCAGTGAACGACAGGGGGTATCTGATGAGCAGTTCTTC. Its translation: CASSERQGVSDEQFF. The J gene is TRBJ2-1, the V gene TRBV6-1, with 9 bases lining up with TRBD1. This CDR3 spans 15 amino acids. V was pared by 2 bases and J by 8 bases, with 7 bases of the junction left unmatched. Looked up from germline, CDR1 is MNHNS and CDR2 is SASEGT.

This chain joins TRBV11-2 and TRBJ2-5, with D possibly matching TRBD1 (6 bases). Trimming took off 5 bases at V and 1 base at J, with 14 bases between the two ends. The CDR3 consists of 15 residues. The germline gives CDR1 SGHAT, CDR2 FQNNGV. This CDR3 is CASSTLQGTQETQYF. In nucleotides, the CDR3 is TGTGCCAGCAGCACCCTACAGGGTACCCAAGAGACCCAGTACTTC. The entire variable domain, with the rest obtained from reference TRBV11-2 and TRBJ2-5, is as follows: EAGVAQSPRYKIIEKRQSVAFWCNPISGHATLYWYQQILGQGPKLLIQFQNNGVVDDSQLPKDRFSAERLKGVDSTLKIQPAKLEDSAVYLCASSTLQGTQETQYFGPGTRLLVL.

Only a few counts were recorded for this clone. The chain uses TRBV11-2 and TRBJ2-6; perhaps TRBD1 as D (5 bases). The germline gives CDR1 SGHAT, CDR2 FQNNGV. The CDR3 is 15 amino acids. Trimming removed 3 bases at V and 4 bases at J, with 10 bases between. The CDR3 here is CASSFYRSGANVLTF. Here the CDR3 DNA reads TGTGCCAGCAGCTTCTACAGGTCGGGGGCCAACGTCCTGACTTTC.

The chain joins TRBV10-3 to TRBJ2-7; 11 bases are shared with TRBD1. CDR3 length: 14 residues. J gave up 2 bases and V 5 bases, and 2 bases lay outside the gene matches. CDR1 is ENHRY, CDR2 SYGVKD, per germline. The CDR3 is CAISKDRGPYEQYF. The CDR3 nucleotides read TGTGCCATCAGTAAGGACAGGGGGCCCTACGAGCAGTACTTC.

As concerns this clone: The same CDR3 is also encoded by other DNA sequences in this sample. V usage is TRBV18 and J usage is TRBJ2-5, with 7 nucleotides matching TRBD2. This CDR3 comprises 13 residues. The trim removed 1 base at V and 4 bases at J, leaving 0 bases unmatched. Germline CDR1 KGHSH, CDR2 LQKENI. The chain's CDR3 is CASSPLAGETQYF. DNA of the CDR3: TGTGCCAGCTCACCACTAGCGGGAGAGACCCAGTACTTC. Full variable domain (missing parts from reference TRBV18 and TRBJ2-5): NAGVMQNPRHLVRRRGQEARLRCSPMKGHSHVYWYRQLPEEGLKFMVYLQKENIIDESGMPKERFSAEFPKEGPSILRIQQVVRGDSAAYFCASSPLAGETQYFGPGTRLLVL.

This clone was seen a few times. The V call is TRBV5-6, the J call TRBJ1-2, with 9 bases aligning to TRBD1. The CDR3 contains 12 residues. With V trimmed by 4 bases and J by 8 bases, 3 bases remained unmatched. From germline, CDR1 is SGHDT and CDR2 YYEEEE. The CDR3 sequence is CASSTGTGGYTF. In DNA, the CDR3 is TGTGCCAGCAGCACAGGGACAGGGGGCTACACCTTC. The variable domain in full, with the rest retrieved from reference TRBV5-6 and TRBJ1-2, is DAGVTQSPTHLIKTRGQQVTLRCSPKSGHDTVSWYQQALGQGPQFIFQYYEEEERQRGNFPDRFSGHQFPNYSSELNVNALLLGDSALYLCASSTGTGGYTFGSGTRLTVV.

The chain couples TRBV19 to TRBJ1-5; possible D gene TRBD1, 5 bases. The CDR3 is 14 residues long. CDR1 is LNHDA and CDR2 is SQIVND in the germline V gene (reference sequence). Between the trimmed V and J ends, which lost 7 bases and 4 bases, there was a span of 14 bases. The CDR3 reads CASNPGLANQPQHF. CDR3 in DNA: TGTGCCAGTAACCCAGGGTTGGCGAATCAGCCCCAGCATTTT.

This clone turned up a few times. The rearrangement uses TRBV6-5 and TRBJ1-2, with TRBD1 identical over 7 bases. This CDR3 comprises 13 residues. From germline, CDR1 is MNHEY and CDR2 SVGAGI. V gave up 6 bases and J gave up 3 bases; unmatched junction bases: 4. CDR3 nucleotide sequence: TGTGCCAGCAGGGGACAGAAAGACTATGGCTACACCTTC. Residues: CASRGQKDYGYTF.

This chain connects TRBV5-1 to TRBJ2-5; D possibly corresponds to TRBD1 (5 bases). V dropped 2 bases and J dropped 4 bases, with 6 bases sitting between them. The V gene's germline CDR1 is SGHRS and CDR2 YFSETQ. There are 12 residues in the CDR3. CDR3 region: CASSFQGETQYF. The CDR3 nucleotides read TGCGCCAGCAGCTTCCAGGGAGAGACCCAGTACTTC.

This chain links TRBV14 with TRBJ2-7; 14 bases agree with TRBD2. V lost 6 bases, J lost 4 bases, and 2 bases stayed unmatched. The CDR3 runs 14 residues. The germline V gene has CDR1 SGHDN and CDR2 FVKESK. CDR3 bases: TGTGCCAGCAGTCGACTAGCGGGAGGGTACGAGCAGTACTTC. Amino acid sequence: CASSRLAGGYEQYF.

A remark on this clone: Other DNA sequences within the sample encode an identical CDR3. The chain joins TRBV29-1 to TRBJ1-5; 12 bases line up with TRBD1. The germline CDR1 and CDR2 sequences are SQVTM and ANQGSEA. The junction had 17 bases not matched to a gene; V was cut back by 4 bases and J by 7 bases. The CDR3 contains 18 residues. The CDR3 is CSVVTTGTGGAGGQPQHF. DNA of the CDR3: TGCAGCGTTGTCACTACTGGGACAGGGGGCGCAGGAGGGCAGCCCCAGCATTTT. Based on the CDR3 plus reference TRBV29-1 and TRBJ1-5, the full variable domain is SAVISQKPSRDICQRGTSLTIQCQVDSQVTMMFWYRQQPGQSLTLIATANQGSEATYESGFVIDKFPISRPNLTFSTLTVSNMSPEDSSIYLCSVVTTGTGGAGGQPQHFGDGTRLSIL.